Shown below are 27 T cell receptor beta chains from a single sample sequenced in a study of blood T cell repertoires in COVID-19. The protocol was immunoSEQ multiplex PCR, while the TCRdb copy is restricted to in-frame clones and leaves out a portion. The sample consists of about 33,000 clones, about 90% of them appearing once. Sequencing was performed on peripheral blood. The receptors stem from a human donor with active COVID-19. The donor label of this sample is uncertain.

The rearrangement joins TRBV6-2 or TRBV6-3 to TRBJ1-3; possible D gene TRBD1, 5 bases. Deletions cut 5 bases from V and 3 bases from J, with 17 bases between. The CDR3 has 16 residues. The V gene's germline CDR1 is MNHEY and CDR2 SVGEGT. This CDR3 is CASSAAGGSGGNTIYF. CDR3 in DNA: TGTGCCAGCAGTGCCGCCGGGGGGAGCGGTGGAAACACCATATATTTT.

This CDR3 reads CASSLGTSGSTDTQYF. The CDR3 DNA is TGTGCCAGCAGCCTCGGGACTAGCGGAAGCACAGATACGCAGTATTTT. The chain couples TRBV4-2 to TRBJ2-3; 11 bases map to TRBD2. The V segment lost 4 bases and the J segment 0 bases; nucleotides outside the gene matches: 3. Germline CDR1 and CDR2: LGHNA and YNFKEQ. This CDR3 has 16 residues.

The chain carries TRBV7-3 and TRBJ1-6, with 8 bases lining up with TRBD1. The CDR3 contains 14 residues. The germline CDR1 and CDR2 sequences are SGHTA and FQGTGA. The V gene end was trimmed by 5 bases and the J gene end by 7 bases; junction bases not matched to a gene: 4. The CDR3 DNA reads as TGTGCCAGCAGCGGACAGGGCACCAATTCACCCCTCCACTTT. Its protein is CASSGQGTNSPLHF.

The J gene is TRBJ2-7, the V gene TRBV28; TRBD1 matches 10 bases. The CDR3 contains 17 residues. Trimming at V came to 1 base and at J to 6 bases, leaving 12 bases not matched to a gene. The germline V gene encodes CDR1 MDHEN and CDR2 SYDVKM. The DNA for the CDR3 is TGTGCCAGCAGTTTATCACGAATGCGGACAGGGGGGAGCGAGCAGTACTTC. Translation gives CASSLSRMRTGGSEQYF.

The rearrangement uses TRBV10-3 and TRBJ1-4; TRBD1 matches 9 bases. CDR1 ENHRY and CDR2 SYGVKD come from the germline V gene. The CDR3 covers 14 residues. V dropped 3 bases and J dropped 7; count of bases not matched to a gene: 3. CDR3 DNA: TGTGCCATCAGTGATGAGACAGGGGGTGAAAAACTGTTTTTT. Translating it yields CAISDETGGEKLFF.

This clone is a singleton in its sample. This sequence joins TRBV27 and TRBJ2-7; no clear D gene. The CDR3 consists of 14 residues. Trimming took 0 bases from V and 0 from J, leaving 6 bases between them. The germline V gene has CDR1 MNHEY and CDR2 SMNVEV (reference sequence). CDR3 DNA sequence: TGTGCCAGCAGTTTATCCCCAGACTCCTACGAGCAGTACTTC. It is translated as CASSLSPDSYEQYF.

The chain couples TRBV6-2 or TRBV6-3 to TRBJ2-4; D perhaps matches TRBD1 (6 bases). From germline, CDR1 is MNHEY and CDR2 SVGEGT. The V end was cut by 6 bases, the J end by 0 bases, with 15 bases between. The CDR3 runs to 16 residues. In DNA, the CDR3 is TGTGCCAGCAGCTCCACAGGGTTACTAGCCAAAAACATTCAGTACTTC. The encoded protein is CASSSTGLLAKNIQYF.

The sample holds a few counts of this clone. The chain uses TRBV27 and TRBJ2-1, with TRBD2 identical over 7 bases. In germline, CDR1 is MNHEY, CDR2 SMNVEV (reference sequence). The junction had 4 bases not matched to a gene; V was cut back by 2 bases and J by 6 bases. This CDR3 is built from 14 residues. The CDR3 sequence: CASSLDWEGNEQFF. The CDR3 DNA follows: TGTGCCAGCAGTTTAGACTGGGAGGGCAATGAGCAGTTCTTC.

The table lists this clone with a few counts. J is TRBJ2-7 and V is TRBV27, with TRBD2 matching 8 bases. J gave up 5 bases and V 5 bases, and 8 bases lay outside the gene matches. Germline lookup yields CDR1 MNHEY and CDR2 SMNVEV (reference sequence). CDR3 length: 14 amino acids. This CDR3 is CASSLRSGGDEQYF. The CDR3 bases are TGTGCCAGCAGTCTCCGCAGCGGGGGAGACGAGCAGTACTTC.

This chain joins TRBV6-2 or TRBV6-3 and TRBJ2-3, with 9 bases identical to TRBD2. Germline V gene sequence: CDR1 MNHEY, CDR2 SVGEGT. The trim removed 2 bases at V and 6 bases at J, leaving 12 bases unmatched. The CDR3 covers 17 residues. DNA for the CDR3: TGTGCCAGCAGTTACCGCCCCGGCGGGGGGGCCGTCGATACGCAGTATTTT. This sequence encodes CASSYRPGGGAVDTQYF.

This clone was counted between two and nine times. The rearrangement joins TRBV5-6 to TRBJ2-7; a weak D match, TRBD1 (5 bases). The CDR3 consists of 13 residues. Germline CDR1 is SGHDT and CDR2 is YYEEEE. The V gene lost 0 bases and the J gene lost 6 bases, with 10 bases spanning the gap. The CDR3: CASSLGGRGEQYF. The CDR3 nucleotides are TGTGCCAGCAGCTTGGGAGGTAGGGGCGAGCAGTACTTC.

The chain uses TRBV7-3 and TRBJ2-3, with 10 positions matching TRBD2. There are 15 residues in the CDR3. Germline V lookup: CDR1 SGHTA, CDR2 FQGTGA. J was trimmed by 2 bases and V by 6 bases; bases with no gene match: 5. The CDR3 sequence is CASSQSGGATDTQYF. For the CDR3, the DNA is TGTGCCAGCAGTCAAAGCGGGGGGGCCACAGATACGCAGTATTTT.

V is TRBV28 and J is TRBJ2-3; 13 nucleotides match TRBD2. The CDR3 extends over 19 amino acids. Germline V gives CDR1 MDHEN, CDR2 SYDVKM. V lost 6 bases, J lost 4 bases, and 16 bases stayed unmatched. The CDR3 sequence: CASSLGLAGAHGPADTQYF. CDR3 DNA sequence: TGTGCCAGCAGCCTCGGACTAGCGGGAGCCCATGGCCCCGCAGATACGCAGTATTTT.

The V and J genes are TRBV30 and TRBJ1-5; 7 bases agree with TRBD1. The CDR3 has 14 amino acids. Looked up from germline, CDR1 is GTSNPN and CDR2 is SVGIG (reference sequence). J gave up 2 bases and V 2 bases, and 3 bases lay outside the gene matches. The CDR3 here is CAWSHGTGNQPQHF. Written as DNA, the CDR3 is TGTGCCTGGAGTCACGGGACAGGCAATCAGCCCCAGCATTTT.

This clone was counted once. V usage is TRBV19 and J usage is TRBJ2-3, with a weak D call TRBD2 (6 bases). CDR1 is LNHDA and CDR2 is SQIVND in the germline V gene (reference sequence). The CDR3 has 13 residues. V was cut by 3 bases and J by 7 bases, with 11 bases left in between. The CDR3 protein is CASSIWGRNTQYF. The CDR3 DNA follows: TGTGCCAGTAGTATCTGGGGGAGGAATACGCAGTATTTT.

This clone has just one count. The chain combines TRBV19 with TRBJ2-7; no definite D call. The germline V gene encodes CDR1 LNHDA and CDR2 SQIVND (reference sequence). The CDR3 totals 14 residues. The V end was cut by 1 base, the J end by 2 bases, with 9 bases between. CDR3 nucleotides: TGTGCCAGTAGTATAGGGGTTGGGCCCTACGAGCAGTACTTC. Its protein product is CASSIGVGPYEQYF. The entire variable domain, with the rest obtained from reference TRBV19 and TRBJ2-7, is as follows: DGGITQSPKYLFRKEGQNVTLSCEQNLNHDAMYWYRQDPGQGLRLIYYSQIVNDFQKGDIAEGYSVSREKKESFPLTVTSAQKNPTAFYLCASSIGVGPYEQYFGPGTRLTVT.

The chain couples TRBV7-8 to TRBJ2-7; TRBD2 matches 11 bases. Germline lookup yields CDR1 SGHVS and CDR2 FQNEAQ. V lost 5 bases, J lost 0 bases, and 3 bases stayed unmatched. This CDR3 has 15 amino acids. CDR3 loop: CASSATSGNSYEQYF. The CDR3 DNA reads TGTGCCAGCAGCGCGACTAGCGGGAACTCCTACGAGCAGTACTTC.

The CDR3 spells CASSVGTSGDTGELFF. CDR3 coding DNA: TGCGCCAGCAGCGTCGGGACTAGCGGGGACACCGGGGAGCTGTTTTTT. The chain joins TRBV5-1 to TRBJ2-2; TRBD2 agrees at 13 bases. This CDR3 has 16 residues. V was clipped by 4 bases and J by 3 bases; unmatched bases: 3. CDR1 is SGHRS, CDR2 YFSETQ, per germline.

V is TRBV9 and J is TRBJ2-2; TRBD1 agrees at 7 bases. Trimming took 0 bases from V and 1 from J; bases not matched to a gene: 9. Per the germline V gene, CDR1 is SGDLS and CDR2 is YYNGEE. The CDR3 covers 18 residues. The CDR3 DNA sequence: TGTGCCAGCAGCGTAGAGGTGGGACAGCGGCAGAACACCGGGGAGCTGTTTTTT. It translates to CASSVEVGQRQNTGELFF.

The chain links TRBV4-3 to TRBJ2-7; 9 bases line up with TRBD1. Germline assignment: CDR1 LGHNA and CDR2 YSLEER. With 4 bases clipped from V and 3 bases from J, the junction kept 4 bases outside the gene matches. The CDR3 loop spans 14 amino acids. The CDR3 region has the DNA TGCGCCAGCAGCCCAGGGACAGGGCGCTACGAGCAGTACTTC. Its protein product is CASSPGTGRYEQYF.

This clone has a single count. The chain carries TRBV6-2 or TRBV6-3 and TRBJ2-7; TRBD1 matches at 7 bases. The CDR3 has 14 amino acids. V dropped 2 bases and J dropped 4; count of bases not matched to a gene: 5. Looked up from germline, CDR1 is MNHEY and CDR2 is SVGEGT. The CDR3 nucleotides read TGTGCCAGCAGTTACCCAGGGGGACCTTACGAGCAGTACTTC. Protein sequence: CASSYPGGPYEQYF.

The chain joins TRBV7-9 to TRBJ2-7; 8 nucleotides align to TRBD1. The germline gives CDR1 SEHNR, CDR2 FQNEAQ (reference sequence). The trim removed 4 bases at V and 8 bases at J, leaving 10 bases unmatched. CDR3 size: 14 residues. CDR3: CASSYSPDRAKQYF. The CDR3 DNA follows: TGTGCCAGCAGCTATTCTCCGGACAGGGCCAAGCAGTACTTC.

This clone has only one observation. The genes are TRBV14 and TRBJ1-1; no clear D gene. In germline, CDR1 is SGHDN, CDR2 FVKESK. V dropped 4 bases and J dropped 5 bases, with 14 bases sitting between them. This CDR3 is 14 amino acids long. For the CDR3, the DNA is TGTGCCAGCAGCCTAGTGACGGGGAGGACTGAAGCTTTCTTT. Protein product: CASSLVTGRTEAFF.

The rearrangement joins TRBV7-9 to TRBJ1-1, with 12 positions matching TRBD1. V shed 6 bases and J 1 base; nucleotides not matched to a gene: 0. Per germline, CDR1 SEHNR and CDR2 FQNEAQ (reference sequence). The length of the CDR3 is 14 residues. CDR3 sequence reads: CASRGQGANTEAFF. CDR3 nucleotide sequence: TGTGCCAGCAGGGGACAGGGGGCGAACACTGAAGCTTTCTTT.

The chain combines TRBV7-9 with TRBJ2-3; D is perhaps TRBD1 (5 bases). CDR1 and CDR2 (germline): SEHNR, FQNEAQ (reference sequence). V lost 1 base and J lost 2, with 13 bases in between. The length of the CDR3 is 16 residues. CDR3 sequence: CASSLGSGPITDTQYF. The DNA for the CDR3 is TGTGCCAGCAGCTTAGGGTCAGGGCCTATCACAGATACGCAGTATTTT.

The CDR3 region has the DNA TGTGCCAGCTCACAGGACAAGGGAAGCGGGGAGACCCAGTACTTC. Amino acids: CASSQDKGSGETQYF. This chain links TRBV18 with TRBJ2-5, with D possibly matching TRBD2 (6 bases). Germline CDR1 reads KGHSH; CDR2 reads LQKENI. The length of the CDR3 is 15 residues. Between the trimmed V and J ends, which lost 4 bases and 5 bases, there was a span of 17 bases.

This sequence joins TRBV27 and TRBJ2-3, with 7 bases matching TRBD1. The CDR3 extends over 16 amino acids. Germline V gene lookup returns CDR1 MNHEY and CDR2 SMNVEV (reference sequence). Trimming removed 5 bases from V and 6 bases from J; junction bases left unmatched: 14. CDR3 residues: CASSTPTGLFSDTQYF. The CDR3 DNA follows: TGTGCCAGCAGTACCCCGACAGGGTTGTTTTCGGATACGCAGTATTTT.